What follows are 27 T cell receptor beta chains derived from one specimen sequenced in a study of T cells in localized non-small cell lung cancer. Repertoires were generated with immunoSEQ multiplex PCR, while TCRdb's copy carries only in-frame clones and drops some. The sample lists approximately 1,000 clones; about 28% were seen once. The sample consisted of lung tumor tissue, taken before any cancer treatment. The origin of the receptors is a male donor aged 60 or over with stage I squamous cell lung carcinoma.

The chain uses TRBV6-7 and TRBJ1-1; 8 bases map to TRBD1. TRBV6-7 is assigned to the ORF class and has an uncertain function. This CDR3 has 13 residues. V dropped 5 bases and J dropped 8; count of bases not matched to a gene: 7. This CDR3 is CASSRSGGREAFF. In nucleotides, the CDR3 is TGTGCCAGCAGTCGATCAGGGGGCCGGGAAGCTTTCTTT.

By proportion, this clone is medium-sized. This chain links TRBV6-8 with TRBJ2-6; D ambiguous. The V end lost 2 bases, the J end lost 0 bases, and 5 bases lay between the germline ends. The CDR3 sequence is 15 residues long. Germline V CDR1 and CDR2: MNHGY, SAAAGT. CDR3 sequence: CASSYDNSGANVLTF. The CDR3 DNA reads TGTGCCAGCAGTTACGACAACTCTGGGGCCAACGTCCTGACTTTC.

The chain recombines TRBV8-2 with TRBJ1-3; TRBD1, the table's D call, lacks a check against the DNA. TRBV8-2 is classified as a pseudogene. The CDR3 is 17 residues long. CDR3 protein: CASSLRQGSSSGNTIYF. Written as DNA, the CDR3 is TGTGCCAGCAGTTTAAGACAGGGGTCGAGCTCTGGAAACACCATATATTTT.

This clone was seen once. The genes are TRBV5-1 and TRBJ1-1; TRBD1 aligns across 7 bases. This CDR3 has 16 amino acids. Germline V gene data show CDR1 as SGHRS and CDR2 as YFSETQ. V was clipped by 0 bases and J by 4 bases; unmatched bases: 9. The CDR3 nucleotides read TGCGCCAGCAGCTTGGGAAGGGGGCCCGGGGGCACTGAAGCTTTCTTT. Amino acid sequence: CASSLGRGPGGTEAFF. Using reference TRBV5-1 and TRBJ1-1 for the parts outside the CDR3, the full variable domain is KAGVTQTPRYLIKTRGQQVTLSCSPISGHRSVSWYQQTPGQGLQFLFEYFSETQRNKGNFPGRFSGRQFSNSRSEMNVSTLELGDSALYLCASSLGRGPGGTEAFFGQGTRLTVV.

Only a few counts were recorded for this clone. The J gene is TRBJ2-2, the V gene TRBV11-3; the match to TRBD2 covers 8 bases. The CDR3 contains 15 residues. Germline CDR1 is SGHNT and CDR2 is YENEEA. V was pared by 8 bases and J by 0 bases, with 5 bases of the junction left unmatched. CDR3 in amino acids: CASGPAGANTGELFF. The CDR3 coding sequence is TGTGCCAGCGGACCAGCGGGGGCGAACACCGGGGAGCTGTTTTTT.

The V and J genes are TRBV12-2 and TRBJ2-5; the DNA was not compared with TRBD2, the D call given in the table. TRBV12-2 is assigned pseudogene status. The CDR3 spans 14 residues. The CDR3 nucleotides are TGTGCCGGCCGGGCGCTAGCGGGTTGGAGCACCCAGTACTTC. Its protein is CAGRALAGWSTQYF.

This clone was counted between two and nine times. V usage is TRBV11-3 and J usage is TRBJ2-2; TRBD2 is a possible D gene (6 bases). The germline V and J ends were trimmed by 3 bases and 4 bases, with 15 bases remaining between them. Germline loops: CDR1 SGHNT, CDR2 YENEEA. The CDR3 runs 16 residues. The CDR3 region is CASSLGPGRGTGELFF. CDR3 DNA: TGTGCCAGCAGCTTGGGACCCGGGAGAGGCACCGGGGAGCTGTTTTTT.

This clone was detected a few times. The chain couples TRBV10-3 to TRBJ2-5, with D possibly TRBD2 on 6 matching bases. Trimming stripped 0 bases from V and 1 base from J, with 9 bases between. The CDR3 totals 15 residues. Germline loops: CDR1 ENHRY, CDR2 SYGVKD. CDR3 DNA sequence: TGTGCCATCAGTGAGTCAGGAGGGCGCCAAGAGACCCAGTACTTC. Translated: CAISESGGRQETQYF.

This clone showed up just once. The chain is built from TRBV11-3 and TRBJ2-3, with TRBD2 matching 7 bases. The CDR3 covers 14 residues. With 4 bases clipped from V and 2 bases from J, the junction kept 3 bases outside the gene matches. Germline V lookup: CDR1 SGHNT, CDR2 YENEEA. The CDR3 DNA follows: TGTGCCAGCAGCTCGCGGGGGAACACAGATACGCAGTATTTT. This sequence encodes CASSSRGNTDTQYF.

By share of the sample, this clone is large (0.1 to 1%). The chain has TRBV11-3 and TRBJ1-4; a possible D gene is TRBD1 (5 bases). This CDR3 has 14 residues. The V and J ends lost 1 base and 3 bases respectively, with 6 bases between them. CDR1 and CDR2 (germline): SGHNT, YENEEA. CDR3 nucleotide sequence: TGTGCCAGCAGCTTAGGGGGGGCTAATGAAAAACTGTTTTTT. This codes for CASSLGGANEKLFF.

V usage is TRBV23-1 and J usage is TRBJ2-2, with no clear D. TRBV23-1 carries the ORF label, with uncertain function. Trimming cost V 6 bases and J 3 bases, with 8 bases left between them. This CDR3 comprises 13 residues. The DNA for the CDR3 is TGCGCCAGCAGCTTGGGTGACACCGGGGAGCTGTTTTTT. It encodes CASSLGDTGELFF.

V and J are TRBV6-8 and TRBJ1-1; D unresolved. Trimming pared 5 bases from V and 6 bases from J, leaving 10 bases between. Germline V gene data show CDR1 as MNHGY and CDR2 as SAAAGT. The CDR3 loop spans 12 amino acids. The chain's CDR3 is CASSPIRPEAFF. In DNA, the CDR3 is TGTGCCAGCAGTCCTATCCGGCCTGAAGCTTTCTTT.

The CDR3 DNA follows: TGTGCCAGCAGTGAATTCCGGGTCGCGGGAGCCTACGAGCAGTACTTC. This gives the protein CASSEFRVAGAYEQYF. This sequence joins TRBV25-1 and TRBJ2-7; 7 bases map to TRBD2. The length of the CDR3 is 16 residues. In germline, CDR1 is MGHDK, CDR2 SYGVNS. Losses at the gene ends were 1 base for V and 2 bases for J; bases not matched to a gene: 8.

This clone was observed a handful of times. V gene TRBV9 combines with J gene TRBJ2-2; TRBD1 agrees at 10 bases. CDR3 length: 13 amino acids. Trimming cost V 6 bases and J 5 bases; bases outside gene matches: 1. Germline CDR1 reads SGDLS; CDR2 reads YYNGEE. DNA of the CDR3: TGTGCCAGCACGGGACAGGGGACCGGGGAGCTGTTTTTT. Translating gives CASTGQGTGELFF.

This clone was detected only a few times. The rearrangement links TRBV28 to TRBJ1-2; D ambiguous. CDR1 is MDHEN and CDR2 is SYDVKM in the germline V gene. Trimming left V 3 bases short and J 5 bases short, with 7 bases between. The CDR3 extends over 12 amino acids. Here the CDR3 reads CASSLGKYGYTF. The CDR3 DNA follows: TGTGCCAGCAGTTTGGGGAAGTATGGCTACACCTTC.

The chain uses TRBV11-3 and TRBJ2-7; 10 positions agree with TRBD1. CDR3 size: 14 residues. The germline V gene encodes CDR1 SGHNT and CDR2 YENEEA. V dropped 4 bases and J dropped 7; count of bases not matched to a gene: 7. Here the CDR3 reads CASSSDGTGEEQYF. CDR3 bases: TGTGCCAGCAGCTCCGATGGGACAGGGGAAGAGCAGTACTTC.

This rearrangement joins TRBV25-1 to TRBJ2-1; 12 bases fit TRBD2. The CDR3 sequence is 15 residues long. Germline assignment: CDR1 MGHDK and CDR2 SYGVNS. V trimming: 6 bases; J trimming: 1 base; junction bases outside the gene matches: 1. This chain's CDR3 is CASRTSGSSYNEQFF. The CDR3 coding sequence is TGTGCCAGCAGGACTAGCGGGAGTTCCTACAATGAGCAGTTCTTC.

In this sample, this clone turned up a few times. V usage is TRBV28 and J usage is TRBJ1-5; D remains ambiguous. CDR3 length: 14 residues. The germline gives CDR1 MDHEN, CDR2 SYDVKM. V was trimmed by 2 bases and J by 6 bases, leaving 11 bases between them. DNA of the CDR3: TGTGCCAGCAGTTTAGGGTCTCGGACTCAGCCCCAGCATTTT. This codes for CASSLGSRTQPQHF.

This clone was detected only a few times. The DNA for the CDR3 is TGTGCCAGCAGCGTAGTAGGACAGGGCATCAATGAGCAGTTCTTC. Translating gives CASSVVGQGINEQFF. This sequence joins TRBV9 and TRBJ2-1; 8 bases are shared with TRBD1. Germline V gene sequence: CDR1 SGDLS, CDR2 YYNGEE. There are 15 residues in the CDR3. V gave up 0 bases and J gave up 6 bases; unmatched junction bases: 5.

This clone was seen a handful of times. The V and J genes are TRBV19 and TRBJ1-5, with TRBD1 as a possible D gene (5 bases). The CDR3 sequence is 14 residues long. Germline-derived CDR1 and CDR2 are LNHDA and SQIVND (reference sequence). Trimming left V 3 bases short and J 6 bases short, with 12 bases between. This CDR3 is CASSMRQGGQPQHF. The CDR3 nucleotides read TGTGCCAGTAGTATGCGGCAGGGAGGTCAGCCCCAGCATTTT.

CDR3 in amino acids: CASSIRELAGVLNEQFF. CDR3 in DNA: TGCGCCAGCAGCATTCGGGAACTAGCGGGAGTTTTGAATGAGCAGTTCTTC. The chain is built from TRBV5-1 and TRBJ2-1, with 11 bases aligning to TRBD2. The length of the CDR3 is 17 residues. The ends lost 4 bases at V and 7 bases at J; junction bases unmatched: 13. Per germline, CDR1 SGHRS and CDR2 YFSETQ.

The sample holds a few counts of this clone. The chain carries TRBV9 and TRBJ2-2, with 8 bases fitting TRBD1. V was clipped by 6 bases and J by 3 bases; unmatched bases: 7. The CDR3 is 15 residues long. Germline CDR1 is SGDLS and CDR2 is YYNGEE. In nucleotides, the CDR3 is TGTGCCAGCAAAGCAACAGGGGGGTACACCGGGGAGCTGTTTTTT. This gives the protein CASKATGGYTGELFF. The full variable domain, in which reference TRBV9 and TRBJ2-2 provide the parts outside the CDR3, is DSGVTQTPKHLITATGQRVTLRCSPRSGDLSVYWYQQSLDQGLQFLIQYYNGEERAKGNILERFSAQQFPDLHSELNLSSLELGDSALYFCASKATGGYTGELFFGEGSRLTVL.

The chain couples TRBV18 to TRBJ2-2; D unresolved. V lost 3 bases, J lost 2 bases, and 10 bases lay in between. Germline assignment: CDR1 KGHSH and CDR2 LQKENI. CDR3 length: 15 residues. Here the CDR3 reads CASSPRPRNTGELFF. DNA of the CDR3: TGTGCCAGCTCACCGAGGCCTCGTAACACCGGGGAGCTGTTTTTT.

The table lists this clone with a few counts. The chain links TRBV6-8 to TRBJ2-7; D perhaps matches TRBD2 (6 bases). The CDR3 is 14 amino acids. V shed 6 bases and J shed 2 bases, with 14 bases lying between them. The germline V gene has CDR1 MNHGY and CDR2 SAAAGT. DNA of the CDR3: TGTGCCAGCAGGCCGGGACTTCAAGCCTACGAGCAGTACTTC. The encoded protein is CASRPGLQAYEQYF.

The V gene is TRBV28, the J gene TRBJ2-1; D assignment may be TRBD1 or TRBD2 (6 bases each). V was shortened by 6 bases and J by 5 bases, with 14 bases between the two germline ends. Germline CDR1 is MDHEN and CDR2 is SYDVKM. The CDR3 totals 14 residues. The CDR3 protein is CASSVYGGNNEQFF. The CDR3 DNA is TGTGCCAGCAGCGTCTACGGGGGCAACAATGAGCAGTTCTTC.

This clone was seen a few times. The chain joins TRBV6-8 to TRBJ1-4, with TRBD1 matching over 10 bases. CDR3 length: 14 amino acids. The J segment lost 8 bases and the V segment lost 6 bases, leaving 6 bases of the junction unmatched. Germline V gives CDR1 MNHGY, CDR2 SAAAGT. Here the CDR3 reads CASRGDRGNEKLFF. The CDR3 nucleotides read TGTGCCAGCAGGGGGGACAGGGGAAACGAAAAACTGTTTTTT.

This clone is large. The chain has TRBV6-8 and TRBJ2-3; tentative D call: TRBD2 (6 bases). The V end lost 6 bases, the J end lost 1 base, and 17 bases lay between the germline ends. In germline, CDR1 is MNHGY, CDR2 SAAAGT. This CDR3 comprises 16 residues. The CDR3 sequence: CASRPGASVRTDTQYF. The CDR3 DNA reads as TGTGCCAGCAGGCCCGGGGCTAGCGTTCGCACAGATACGCAGTATTTT.